This record concerns one T cell receptor beta chain sequence. In germline, CDR1 is LGHDT, CDR2 YNNKEL (reference sequence). This CDR3 has 12 residues. With 3 bases removed from V and 8 bases from J, the gap between germline ends came to 7 bases. These data come from a study of blood T cell repertoires in COVID-19. The repertoire was sequenced with immunoSEQ multiplex PCR; TCRdb's copy has only in-frame clones and lacks some. The table records roughly 500,000 clones, 70% to 90% of them present only once. The chain recombines TRBV3-1 (or the pseudogene TRBV3-2) with TRBJ1-4; perhaps TRBD1 as D (5 bases). Sequencing used peripheral blood. This clonotype originated in a human donor in a cohort sampled during active COVID-19. The CDR3 spells CASSQGGEKLFF. As DNA, the CDR3 is TGTGCCAGCAGCCAGGGGGGGGAAAAACTGTTTTTT.